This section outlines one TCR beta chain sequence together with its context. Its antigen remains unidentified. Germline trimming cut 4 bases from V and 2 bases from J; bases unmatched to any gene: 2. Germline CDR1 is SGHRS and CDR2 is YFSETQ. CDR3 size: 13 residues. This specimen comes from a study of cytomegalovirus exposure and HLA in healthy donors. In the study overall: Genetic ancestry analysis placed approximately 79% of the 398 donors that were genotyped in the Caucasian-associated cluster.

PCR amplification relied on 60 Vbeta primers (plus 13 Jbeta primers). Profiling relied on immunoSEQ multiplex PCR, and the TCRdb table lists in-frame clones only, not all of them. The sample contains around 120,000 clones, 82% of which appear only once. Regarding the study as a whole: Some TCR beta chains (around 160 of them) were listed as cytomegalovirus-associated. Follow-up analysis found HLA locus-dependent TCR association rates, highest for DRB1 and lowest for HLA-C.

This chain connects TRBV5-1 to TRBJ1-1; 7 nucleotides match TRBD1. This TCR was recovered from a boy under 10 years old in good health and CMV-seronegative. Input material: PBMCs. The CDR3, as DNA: TGCGCCAGCAGCCGGGACAGCAACACTGAAGCTTTCTTT. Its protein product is CASSRDSNTEAFF.